The rows below give T cell receptor beta chains drawn from one sample of a study of OX40 agonist ivuxolimab in advanced cancers. Clones were sequenced by immunoSEQ multiplex PCR, and TCRdb holds only the in-frame ones, with some missing. The repertoire holds over 15,000 clones, with approximately 76% as singletons. Sequencing was performed on CD4+ or CD8+ T cells sorted from blood, taken in a trial of the OX40 agonist ivuxolimab. These TCRs come from an adult with an advanced solid tumor such as melanoma, head and neck, liver or kidney cancer. Each CDR3 is given with its conserved first and last residue. The D gene is left open where the match is weak. Where a row states a size, it is once, few, many or the class of an expanded clone; other rows omit it.

V	D	J	size	CDR3	DNA
TRBV5-4	-	TRBJ1-2	once	CASSLEQGGNYGYTF	TGTGCCAGCAGCTTGGAACAGGGAGGCAACTATGGCTACACCTTC
TRBV9	TRBD1	TRBJ2-1	-	CASSVGQPYNEQFF	TGTGCCAGCAGCGTGGGACAGCCCTACAATGAGCAGTTCTTC
TRBV7-6	-	TRBJ1-6	few	CASSLSGFRENSPLHF	TGTGCCAGCAGCTTAAGTGGTTTTAGGGAAAATTCACCCCTCCACTTT
TRBV7-9	-	TRBJ2-2	-	CASSSLQYTGELFF	TGTGCCAGCAGCTCCCTCCAATACACCGGGGAGCTGTTTTTT
TRBV7-9	TRBD2	TRBJ2-1	-	CASGERGGPHEQFF	TGTGCCAGCGGAGAGCGGGGGGGCCCTCATGAGCAGTTCTTC
TRBV19	-	TRBJ1-1	-	CASSGSGLWTEAFF	TGTGCCAGTAGTGGGTCTGGACTTTGGACTGAAGCTTTCTTT
TRBV7-9	TRBD1	TRBJ1-4	-	CASSPGQGTEKLFF	TGTGCCAGCAGCCCCGGACAGGGTACTGAAAAACTGTTTTTT
TRBV6-5	TRBD1	TRBJ1-1	-	CASSPWDRAVEAFF	TGTGCCAGCAGTCCCTGGGACAGGGCAGTCGAAGCTTTCTTT
TRBV7-9	-	TRBJ1-1	medium-sized	CASSAPTGTFF	TGTGCCAGCAGCGCCCCTACAGGGACTTTCTTT
TRBV18	TRBD1	TRBJ2-7	-	CASSPGAGTGSYEQYF	TGTGCCAGCTCACCAGGAGCCGGGACAGGCTCCTACGAGCAGTACTTC
TRBV10-3	TRBD1	TRBJ1-1	once	CAISDRLGQGGTEAFF	TGTGCCATCAGTGATCGTTTGGGACAGGGTGGTACTGAAGCTTTCTTT
TRBV28	TRBD1	TRBJ2-7	-	CAISDRGQVHEQYF	TGTGCCATCTCTGACAGGGGGCAGGTCCACGAGCAGTACTTC
TRBV6-5	-	TRBJ2-1	-	CASSFGVENNEQFF	TGTGCCAGCAGTTTCGGTGTTGAAAACAATGAGCAGTTCTTC